A selection of T cell receptor beta chains follows, all from one sample in a study of CD8 T cells in Susac syndrome. TCRdb re-called the immunoSEQ multiplex PCR reads with MiXCR, one entry per CDR3 protein. The data hold 70,000 or so distinct CDR3 sequences, with approximately 93% observed a single time. Sequencing was carried out using CD8+ T cells from PBMCs. These TCRs come from a human donor with multiple sclerosis. The CDR3 runs from the conserved cysteine through the conserved F or W. The D gene is left open where the match is weak. A row's size may be missing; if present it is once, few, many or a size class.

d_call	j_call	v_call	clone_size	cdr3_nt	cdr3_aa
-	TRBJ1-2	TRBV7-4	-	TGTGCCAGCAGCCCTCTTCGTGACTATGGCTACACCTTC	CASSPLRDYGYTF
-	TRBJ1-2	TRBV28	once	TGTGCCAGCAGTTTAGGGATCGATGGCTACACCTTC	CASSLGIDGYTF
-	TRBJ2-5	TRBV19	-	TGTGCCAGTAGTCCAAGACACTACCAAGAGACCCAGTACTTC	CASSPRHYQETQYF
-	TRBJ1-1	TRBV28	-	TGTGCCAGCACGGAGGAGATTACAAACACTGAAGCTTTCTTT	CASTEEITNTEAFF
-	TRBJ2-7	TRBV7-9	-	TGTGCCAGCAGCCTTCAGCGGAGCTGGTACGAGCAGTACTTC	CASSLQRSWYEQYF
-	TRBJ1-5	TRBV5-6	-	TGTGCCAGCAGCTTGTCCTCAGAGAGTCAGCCCCAGCATTTT	CASSLSSESQPQHF
TRBD1	TRBJ2-3	TRBV7-3	once	TGTGCCAGCAGCCCCGACAGGGTGACAGATACGCAGTATTTT	CASSPDRVTDTQYF
-	TRBJ2-1	TRBV7-2	-	TGTGCCAGCAGCTTATTTAATGAGCAGTTCTTC	CASSLFNEQFF
TRBD1	TRBJ1-1	TRBV12-3/TRBV12-4	once	TGTGCCAGCAGCCAGGGACAGGGGGGAGCTGAAGCTTTCTTT	CASSQGQGGAEAFF
TRBD1	TRBJ2-7	TRBV29-1	-	TGCAGCGTTGAGGCAGGGGGCCACGAGCAGTACTTC	CSVEAGGHEQYF
-	TRBJ2-6	TRBV5-6	once	TGTGCCAGCAGCTTTGGACCAGAGGGCGTCCTGACTTTC	CASSFGPEGVLTF
-	TRBJ1-4	TRBV7-8	-	TGTGCCAGCAGCCCCCAAGGAGGGCCGGAAAAACTGTTTTTT	CASSPQGGPEKLFF
-	TRBJ1-1	TRBV9	-	TGTGCCAGCAGAGGCCAGGGAAATGAAGCTTTCTTT	CASRGQGNEAFF
-	TRBJ2-1	TRBV18	-	TGTGCCAGCTCACCGGATAGGGGCTGGGATGGTGAGCAGTTCTTC	CASSPDRGWDGEQFF
-	TRBJ2-5	TRBV25-1	-	TGTGCCAGCAGTGAGCAGGGAAGGGAGACCCAGTACTTC	CASSEQGRETQYF
TRBD2	TRBJ2-3	TRBV9	-	TGTGCCAGCGCGACGGAGGGAGGGACAGATACGCAGTATTTT	CASATEGGTDTQYF
TRBD1	TRBJ1-1	TRBV29-1	-	TGCAGCGTCCCAGGGGGTACTGAAGCTTTCTTT	CSVPGGTEAFF
TRBD2	TRBJ2-6	TRBV14	-	TGTGCCAGCAGCCGGGGACTAGCGGGAGCTGGGGCCAACGTCCTGACTTTC	CASSRGLAGAGANVLTF
-	TRBJ2-7	TRBV28	-	TGTGCCAGCAGCGCGACAGGCACCTACGAGCAGTACTTC	CASSATGTYEQYF
-	TRBJ2-3	TRBV15	-	TGTGCCACCAGCACCGGGACACCCGACCCCTATACGCAGTATTTT	CATSTGTPDPYTQYF
-	TRBJ1-2	TRBV20-1	-	TGCAGTGCTAGAGAGGACAGTCCCTATTCCTTAAACTATGGCTACACCTTC	CSAREDSPYSLNYGYTF
TRBD1	TRBJ1-2	TRBV27	once	TGTGCCAGCAGTCCCTTGGGACAGGGCGATGGCTACACCTTC	CASSPLGQGDGYTF
-	TRBJ2-3	TRBV2	-	TGTGCCAGCAGTGCGGGGACGTCTAACACAGATACGCAGTATTTT	CASSAGTSNTDTQYF
-	TRBJ2-7	TRBV13	-	TGTGCCAGCAGCTACGCTCGTTCGACAGGCGACTCCTACGAGCAGTACTTC	CASSYARSTGDSYEQYF
-	TRBJ2-1	TRBV14	-	TGTGCCAGCAGCCAAGATCTTACTTGGAATGAGCAGTTCTTC	CASSQDLTWNEQFF
-	TRBJ1-1	TRBV29-1	-	TGCAGCGTGATTTGGGGGAACACTGAAGCTTTCTTT	CSVIWGNTEAFF
-	TRBJ2-6	TRBV5-6	-	TGTGCCAGCAGCTCCCTCGCCACTGGGGCCAACGTCCTGACTTTC	CASSSLATGANVLTF
-	TRBJ2-7	TRBV20-1	-	TGCAGTGCTAGAGACCTACTAGCTGCCGAGCAGTACTTC	CSARDLLAAEQYF
-	TRBJ2-5	TRBV7-9	-	TGTGCCAGCAGCTACCCGGGGCAAGAGACCCAGTACTTC	CASSYPGQETQYF